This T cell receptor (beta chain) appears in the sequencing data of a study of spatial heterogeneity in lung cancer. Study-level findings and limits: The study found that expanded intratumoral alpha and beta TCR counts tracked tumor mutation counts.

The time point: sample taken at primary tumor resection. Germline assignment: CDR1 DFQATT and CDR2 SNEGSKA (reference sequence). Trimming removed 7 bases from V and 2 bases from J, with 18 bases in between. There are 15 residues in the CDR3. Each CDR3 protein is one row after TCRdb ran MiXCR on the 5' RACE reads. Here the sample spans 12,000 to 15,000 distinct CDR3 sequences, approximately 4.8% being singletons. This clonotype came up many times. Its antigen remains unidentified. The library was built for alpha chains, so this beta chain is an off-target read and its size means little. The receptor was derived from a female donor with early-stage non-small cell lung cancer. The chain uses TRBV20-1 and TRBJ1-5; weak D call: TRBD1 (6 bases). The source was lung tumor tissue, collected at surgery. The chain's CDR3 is CSGRRGSGGNQPQHF. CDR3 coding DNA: TGCAGTGGACGACGGGGCTCAGGGGGCAATCAGCCCCAGCATTTT.